The clone carrying this TCR beta chain has just a few counts. The antigen is not known. The data belong to a study of cytomegalovirus exposure and HLA in healthy donors. Researchers ran the PCR with 60 Vbeta and 13 Jbeta primers. Produced via immunoSEQ multiplex PCR; TCRdb's table is partial and in-frame only. The top ten clones hold 7.5% to 10% of a sample with roughly 120,000 clones, 80% of them seen once. Notes on the study in general: In an earlier analysis, in 587 donors, most V segments appeared productive either ~90% or ~30% of the time. The study had only CMV serostatus as immune exposure information. For most TCR sequences rarity was the rule, although some public TCRs occurred in many donors.

CDR1 is MGHRA, CDR2 YSYEKL, per germline. The J segment lost 4 bases and the V segment lost 5 bases, leaving 10 bases of the junction unmatched. The CDR3 covers 15 residues. The sequence derives from a female donor in good health and CMV-seropositive. The sequenced sample consisted of PBMCs. The genes are TRBV4-1 and TRBJ1-1; 7 bases match TRBD1. The CDR3 DNA follows: TGCGCCAGCAGCGATCACAGGGGTGCGGGCACTGAAGCTTTCTTT. It yields the protein CASSDHRGAGTEAFF.